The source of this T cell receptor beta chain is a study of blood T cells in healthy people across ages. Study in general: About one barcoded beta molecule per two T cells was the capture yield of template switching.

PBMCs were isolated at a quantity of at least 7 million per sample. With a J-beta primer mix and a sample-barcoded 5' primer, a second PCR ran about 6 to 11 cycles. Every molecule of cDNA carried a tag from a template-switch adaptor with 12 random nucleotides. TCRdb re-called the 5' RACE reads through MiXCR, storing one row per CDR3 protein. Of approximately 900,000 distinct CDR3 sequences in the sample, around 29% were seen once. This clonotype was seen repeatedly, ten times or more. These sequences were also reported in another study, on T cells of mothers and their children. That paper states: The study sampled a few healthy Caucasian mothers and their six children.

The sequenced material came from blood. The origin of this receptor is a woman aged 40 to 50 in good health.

The CDR3 reads CASSVIADSTDTQYF. The CDR3 DNA reads TGTGCCAGCAGCGTTATAGCGGATAGCACAGATACGCAGTATTTT. The chain uses TRBV9 and TRBJ2-3; possible D gene TRBD2, 6 bases. Germline V gene sequence: CDR1 SGDLS, CDR2 YYNGEE. The CDR3 loop spans 15 amino acids. Trimming took off 2 bases at V and 0 bases at J, with 10 bases between the two ends. The full variable domain, rest sourced from reference TRBV9 and TRBJ2-3, is DSGVTQTPKHLITATGQRVTLRCSPRSGDLSVYWYQQSLDQGLQFLIQYYNGEERAKGNILERFSAQQFPDLHSELNLSSLELGDSALYFCASSVIADSTDTQYFGPGTRLTVL.